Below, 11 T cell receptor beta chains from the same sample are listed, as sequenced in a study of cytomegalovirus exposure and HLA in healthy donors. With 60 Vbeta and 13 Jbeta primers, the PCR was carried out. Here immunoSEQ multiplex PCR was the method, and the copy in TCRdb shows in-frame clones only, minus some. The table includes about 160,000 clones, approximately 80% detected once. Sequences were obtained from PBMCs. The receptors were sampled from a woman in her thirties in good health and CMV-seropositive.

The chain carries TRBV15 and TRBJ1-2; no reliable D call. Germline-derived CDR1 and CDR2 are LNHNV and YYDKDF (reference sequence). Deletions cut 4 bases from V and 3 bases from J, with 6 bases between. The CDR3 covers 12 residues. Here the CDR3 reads CATSIRHYGYTF. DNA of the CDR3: TGTGCCACCAGCATCAGGCACTATGGCTACACCTTC.

For the CDR3, the DNA is TGTGCCAGCAGCGTAACCTCGCTCTTAGACAGGGGATTTGCGAACACCGGGGAGCTGTTTTTT. It encodes CASSVTSLLDRGFANTGELFF. J is TRBJ2-2 and V is TRBV9; 8 bases are shared with TRBD1. Looked up from germline, CDR1 is SGDLS and CDR2 is YYNGEE. V lost 1 base to trimming and J lost 0 bases; unmatched junction nucleotides: 17. There are 21 residues in the CDR3.

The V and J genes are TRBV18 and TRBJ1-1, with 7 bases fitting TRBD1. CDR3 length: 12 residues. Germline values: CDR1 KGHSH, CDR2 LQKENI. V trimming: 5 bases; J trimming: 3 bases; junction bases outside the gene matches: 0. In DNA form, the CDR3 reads TGTGCCAGCTCAGGACAGGACACTGAAGCTTTCTTT. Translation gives CASSGQDTEAFF.

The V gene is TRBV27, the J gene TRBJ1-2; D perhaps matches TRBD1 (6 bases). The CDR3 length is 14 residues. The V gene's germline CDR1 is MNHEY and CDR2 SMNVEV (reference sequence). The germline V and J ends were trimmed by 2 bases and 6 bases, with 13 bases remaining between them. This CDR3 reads CASSLVQGKDGYTF. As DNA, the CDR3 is TGTGCCAGCAGTTTAGTTCAGGGGAAAGATGGCTACACCTTC.

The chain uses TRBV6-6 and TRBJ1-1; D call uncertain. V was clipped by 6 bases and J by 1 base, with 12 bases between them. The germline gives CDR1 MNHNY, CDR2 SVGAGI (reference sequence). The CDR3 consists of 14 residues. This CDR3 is CASSPVRSNTEAFF. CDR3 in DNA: TGTGCCAGCAGCCCAGTGAGGTCGAACACTGAAGCTTTCTTT.

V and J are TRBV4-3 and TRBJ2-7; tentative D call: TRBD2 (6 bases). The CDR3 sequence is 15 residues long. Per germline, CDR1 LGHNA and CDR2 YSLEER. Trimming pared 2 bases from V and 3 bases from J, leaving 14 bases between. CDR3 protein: CASSQTVRGYYEQYF. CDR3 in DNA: TGCGCCAGCAGCCAAACGGTTCGGGGGTACTACGAGCAGTACTTC.

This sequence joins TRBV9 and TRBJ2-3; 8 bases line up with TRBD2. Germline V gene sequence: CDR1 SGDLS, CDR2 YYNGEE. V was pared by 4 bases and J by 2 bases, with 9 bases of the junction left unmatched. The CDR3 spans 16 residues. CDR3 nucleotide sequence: TGTGCCAGCAGCCCGGGACTAGATAGGGTCACAGATACGCAGTATTTT. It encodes CASSPGLDRVTDTQYF.

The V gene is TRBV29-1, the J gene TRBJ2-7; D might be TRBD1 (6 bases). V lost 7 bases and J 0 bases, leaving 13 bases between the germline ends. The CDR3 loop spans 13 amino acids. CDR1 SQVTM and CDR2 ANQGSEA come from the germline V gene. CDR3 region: CSARTENSYEQYF. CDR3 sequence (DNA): TGCAGCGCCCGGACAGAGAACTCCTACGAGCAGTACTTC.

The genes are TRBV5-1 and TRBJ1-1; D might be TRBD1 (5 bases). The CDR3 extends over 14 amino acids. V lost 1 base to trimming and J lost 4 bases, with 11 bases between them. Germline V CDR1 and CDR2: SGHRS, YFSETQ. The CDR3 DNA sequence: TGCGCCAGCAGCTTGCGTCGGGGGGGCACTGAAGCTTTCTTT. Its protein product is CASSLRRGGTEAFF.

CDR3 residues: CASSVAGGGGEQYF. The CDR3 bases are TGTGCCAGCAGCGTAGCTGGGGGGGGAGGGGAGCAGTACTTC. J is TRBJ2-7 and V is TRBV9, with 7 bases aligning to TRBD2. With V trimmed by 0 bases and J by 7 bases, 7 bases remained unmatched. CDR1 and CDR2 (germline): SGDLS, YYNGEE. This CDR3 region has 14 residues.

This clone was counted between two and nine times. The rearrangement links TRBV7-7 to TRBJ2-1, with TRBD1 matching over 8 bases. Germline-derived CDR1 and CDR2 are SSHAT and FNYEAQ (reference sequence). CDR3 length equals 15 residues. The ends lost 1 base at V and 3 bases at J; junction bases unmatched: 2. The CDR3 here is CASSLEGTGYNEQFF. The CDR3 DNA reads TGTGCCAGCAGCTTAGAGGGGACAGGCTACAATGAGCAGTTCTTC.